These 24 T cell receptor beta chains share one sample of origin, sequenced in a study of vaccination and CD4 T cells after COVID-19. These TCRs are of unknown antigen specificity. Sample treatment: approximately nine-day PBMC culture with coronavirus spike peptide pools or control peptides (ViraFEST assay). The Oncomine TCR Beta short-read assay was what sequenced the DNA obtained from cultured CD4+ T cells. TCRdb called the PCR reads again in MiXCR, with one record for every CDR3 protein. The data show 15,000 to 20,000 distinct CDR3 sequences, around 49% seen once. The specimen sequenced was CD4+ T cells from blood, cultured in vitro. These TCRs come from a human donor who had recovered from COVID-19.

This clonotype showed up just a few times. The chain combines TRBV24-1 with TRBJ2-3, with 7 bases lining up with TRBD2. This CDR3 region has 14 residues. V lost 10 bases to trimming and J lost 3 bases; unmatched junction nucleotides: 9. The germline CDR1 and CDR2 sequences are KGHDR and SFDVKD. CDR3 nucleotide sequence: TGTGCCACGGGACGGGCGGGAGCGACAGATACGCAGTATTTT. Amino acid sequence: CATGRAGATDTQYF.

This clonotype showed up just a few times. The rearrangement joins TRBV25-1 to TRBJ2-1, with D perhaps matching TRBD2 (6 bases). The germline V gene has CDR1 MGHDK and CDR2 SYGVNS. V was trimmed by 3 bases and J by 0 bases, leaving 9 bases between them. The CDR3 spans 15 residues. The CDR3 nucleotides read TGTGCCAGCAGTGATCGGGGGAACTCCTACAATGAGCAGTTCTTC. The encoded protein is CASSDRGNSYNEQFF. Filled out from reference TRBV25-1 and TRBJ2-1, the complete variable domain reads EADIYQTPRYLVIGTGKKITLECSQTMGHDKMYWYQQDPGMELHLIHYSYGVNSTEKGDLSSESTVSRIRTEHFPLTLESARPSHTSQYLCASSDRGNSYNEQFFGPGTRLTVL.

The chain recombines TRBV12-3 or TRBV12-4 with TRBJ1-2, with D maybe TRBD1 (5 bases). The CDR3 length is 12 residues. Deletions cut 5 bases from V and 7 bases from J, with 11 bases between. CDR3 loop: CASSGTVPGYTF. The CDR3 DNA is TGTGCCAGCAGTGGGACCGTCCCTGGCTACACCTTC.

This chain uses TRBV10-3 with TRBJ2-7; 8 nucleotides match TRBD1. V shed 3 bases and J 0 bases; nucleotides not matched to a gene: 10. The CDR3 runs 17 residues. CDR1 ENHRY and CDR2 SYGVKD come from the germline V gene. The CDR3 here is CAISDRSGGLSSYEQYF. The CDR3 DNA reads TGTGCCATCAGTGATAGGTCAGGGGGCTTGAGCTCCTACGAGCAGTACTTC.

V usage is TRBV2 and J usage is TRBJ2-5; D possibly corresponds to TRBD2 (6 bases). The CDR3 runs 12 residues. Trimming removed 7 bases from V and 4 bases from J, with 10 bases in between. CDR1 SNHLY and CDR2 FYNNEI come from the germline V gene. Here the CDR3 DNA reads TGTGCCAGCACGGAGGGGCGAGAGACCCAGTACTTC. It yields the protein CASTEGRETQYF.

The gene calls are TRBV7-2 and TRBJ1-1; TRBD1 matches at 7 bases. The germline CDR1 and CDR2 sequences are SGHTA and FQGNSA. This CDR3 comprises 15 residues. Germline trimming cut 4 bases from V and 4 bases from J; bases unmatched to any gene: 9. The CDR3, as DNA: TGTGCCAGCAGCTACGACAGGGCGGGAGGCACTGAAGCTTTCTTT. Residues: CASSYDRAGGTEAFF.

The chain links TRBV27 to TRBJ1-2; perhaps TRBD1 as D (6 bases). The V and J ends lost 2 bases and 4 bases respectively, with 8 bases between them. This CDR3 contains 13 residues. Germline CDR1 MNHEY, CDR2 SMNVEV (reference sequence). CDR3 sequence reads: CASSLGGAYGYTF. The CDR3, as DNA: TGTGCCAGCAGTTTAGGGGGGGCCTATGGCTACACCTTC.

The chain couples TRBV7-3 to TRBJ2-7, with 10 positions matching TRBD1. V gave up 2 bases and J gave up 3 bases; unmatched junction bases: 7. The CDR3 has 16 residues. CDR1 and CDR2 (germline): SGHTA, FQGTGA. DNA for the CDR3: TGTGCCAGCAGCTTAGTTCCGGGACAGGGGAACTACGAGCAGTACTTC. It codes for CASSLVPGQGNYEQYF.

The chain combines TRBV7-9 with TRBJ2-7, with 13 nucleotides matching TRBD2. Germline CDR1 and CDR2: SEHNR and FQNEAQ (reference sequence). J was trimmed by 7 bases and V by 5 bases; bases with no gene match: 17. The CDR3 contains 18 residues. In DNA form, the CDR3 reads TGTGCCAGCAGCCCTGCCAGGGGTACTAGCGGGAGGGCGGGAGAGCAGTACTTC. Protein: CASSPARGTSGRAGEQYF.

The chain couples TRBV11-2 to TRBJ1-6, with a possible D match to TRBD1 (5 bases). Looked up from germline, CDR1 is SGHAT and CDR2 is FQNNGV. V lost 4 bases and J lost 8, with 21 bases in between. CDR3 length: 17 amino acids. CDR3 coding DNA: TGTGCCAGCAGCTCATTGTCCGGGACCGATACTTATTCACCCCTCCACTTT. The encoded protein is CASSSLSGTDTYSPLHF.

The chain couples TRBV6-2 or TRBV6-3 to TRBJ2-2; TRBD1 might be the D (5 bases). Trimming took off 4 bases at V and 7 bases at J, with 16 bases between the two ends. Germline lookup yields CDR1 MNHEY and CDR2 SVGEGT. The CDR3 loop spans 15 amino acids. CDR3 DNA sequence: TGTGCCAGCAGTTGGTCCAGGGCCGAACACGGGGAGCTGTTTTTT. Its protein is CASSWSRAEHGELFF.

This chain uses TRBV11-3 with TRBJ1-1; D perhaps matches TRBD1 (5 bases). Germline values: CDR1 SGHNT, CDR2 YENEEA. Trimming pared 8 bases from V and 0 bases from J, leaving 10 bases between. The CDR3 totals 13 residues. This CDR3 reads CASEGEMNTEAFF. The CDR3 DNA sequence: TGTGCCAGCGAAGGGGAGATGAACACTGAAGCTTTCTTT.

Only a few counts were recorded for this clonotype. This rearrangement joins TRBV20-1 to TRBJ1-6; 7 bases agree with TRBD1. The CDR3 extends over 15 amino acids. With 2 bases clipped from V and 7 bases from J, the junction kept 8 bases outside the gene matches. Germline CDR1 reads DFQATT; CDR2 reads SNEGSKA (reference sequence). This CDR3 reads CSARLAGQLNSPLHF. CDR3 sequence (DNA): TGCAGTGCTAGACTCGCGGGACAGCTAAATTCACCCCTCCACTTT.

The V call is TRBV2, the J call TRBJ1-3; D is undetermined. Germline V lookup: CDR1 SNHLY, CDR2 FYNNEI. V dropped 7 bases and J dropped 2 bases, with 6 bases sitting between them. The CDR3 spans 12 residues. CDR3 sequence (DNA): TGTGCCAGCAACTCGGCTGGAAACACCATATATTTT. It translates to CASNSAGNTIYF.

This clonotype appeared once. The J gene is TRBJ2-5, the V gene TRBV5-1, with 7 bases that match TRBD1. J was trimmed by 4 bases and V by 5 bases; bases with no gene match: 8. Germline CDR1 is SGHRS and CDR2 is YFSETQ. The CDR3 totals 14 residues. This CDR3 is CASSRWTGGETQYF. The DNA of the CDR3 is TGCGCCAGCAGTAGGTGGACAGGAGGAGAGACCCAGTACTTC.

The chain employs TRBV20-1 and TRBJ1-3, with D unresolved. Germline loops: CDR1 DFQATT, CDR2 SNEGSKA (reference sequence). This CDR3 contains 15 residues. The V and J ends lost 0 bases and 2 bases respectively, with 11 bases between them. In DNA form, the CDR3 reads TGCAGTGCTAGAGATCGGACGGGGACTGGAAACACCATATATTTT. Protein sequence: CSARDRTGTGNTIYF.

The chain recombines TRBV6-2 or TRBV6-3 with TRBJ1-1; no definite D call. This CDR3 is built from 15 residues. Deletions cut 2 bases from V and 1 base from J, with 11 bases between. Germline V gives CDR1 MNHEY, CDR2 SVGEGT. CDR3 DNA: TGTGCCAGCAGTTACCTCCGCCGGGAGAACACTGAAGCTTTCTTT. Protein product: CASSYLRRENTEAFF.

V and J are TRBV11-3 and TRBJ2-7, with D perhaps matching TRBD1 (6 bases). CDR1 is SGHNT and CDR2 is YENEEA in the germline V gene. There are 15 residues in the CDR3. V was trimmed by 4 bases and J by 3 bases, leaving 16 bases between them. The CDR3 reads CASSSPGQGHYEQYF. Written as DNA, the CDR3 is TGTGCCAGCAGCTCCCCGGGACAAGGGCACTACGAGCAGTACTTC. The complete variable domain, with remaining parts taken from reference TRBV11-3 and TRBJ2-7, reads EAGVVQSPRYKIIEKKQPVAFWCNPISGHNTLYWYLQNLGQGPELLIRYENEEAVDDSQLPKDRFSAERLKGVDSTLKIQPAELGDSAVYLCASSSPGQGHYEQYFGPGTRLTVT.

The V call is TRBV6-2 or TRBV6-3, the J call TRBJ2-3, with no clear D. Germline V gives CDR1 MNHEY, CDR2 SVGEGT. V lost 2 bases and J lost 8, with 8 bases in between. This CDR3 spans 12 amino acids. The CDR3 DNA is TGTGCCAGCAGTTACGGGTCGAGTACGCAGTATTTT. Translating gives CASSYGSSTQYF.

A few counts support this clonotype. The gene calls are TRBV19 and TRBJ1-2; a weak D match, TRBD1 (6 bases). The CDR3 has 11 residues. Trimming removed 6 bases from V and 9 bases from J, with 11 bases in between. Germline V CDR1 and CDR2: LNHDA, SQIVND (reference sequence). DNA of the CDR3: TGTGCCAGTAGGAACAGGGACCGCTACACCTTC. It is translated as CASRNRDRYTF.

V and J are TRBV6-1 and TRBJ2-7; possible D gene TRBD1, 6 bases. The CDR3 spans 13 residues. Trimming removed 8 bases from V and 3 bases from J, with 14 bases in between. Germline CDR1 MNHNS, CDR2 SASEGT. CDR3 sequence: CASRGQSLYEQYF. The CDR3 bases are TGTGCCAGCCGAGGACAGAGCCTCTACGAGCAGTACTTC.

The table lists this clonotype with a few counts. This chain links TRBV12-3 or TRBV12-4 with TRBJ1-5; D is undetermined. This CDR3 spans 15 amino acids. The germline V and J ends were trimmed by 1 base and 3 bases, with 10 bases remaining between them. CDR3 protein: CASSLGGNTNQPQHF. CDR3 nucleotide sequence: TGTGCCAGCAGTTTAGGAGGTAACACCAATCAGCCCCAGCATTTT.

The chain couples TRBV6-2 or TRBV6-3 to TRBJ1-2; maybe TRBD1 (5 bases). V was cut by 6 bases and J by 3 bases, with 5 bases left in between. The germline V gene encodes CDR1 MNHEY and CDR2 SVGEGT. CDR3 size: 11 residues. The CDR3 nucleotides read TGTGCCAGCAGACAGGACTATGGCTACACCTTC. As protein: CASRQDYGYTF.

This clonotype was recorded a few times. This chain uses TRBV20-1 with TRBJ1-5, with D possibly matching TRBD1 (5 bases). Germline CDR1 is DFQATT and CDR2 is SNEGSKA (reference sequence). The CDR3 contains 14 residues. V was trimmed by 4 bases and J by 0 bases, leaving 10 bases between them. The CDR3 loop is CSAMGGDSNQPQHF. Here the CDR3 DNA reads TGCAGTGCTATGGGGGGGGATAGCAATCAGCCCCAGCATTTT.